The next 5 T cell receptor beta chains were all read from a single sample in a study of blood T cell repertoires in COVID-19. The data were produced by immunoSEQ multiplex PCR, yet TCRdb's version contains in-frame clones alone and is incomplete. The data show over 85,000 clones, about 72% seen once. The sequenced sample was peripheral blood. These receptors were collected from a woman aged 55-70 years with acute or convalescent COVID-19.

V usage is TRBV15 and J usage is TRBJ2-1; 8 bases agree with TRBD2. CDR3 length: 13 amino acids. Germline CDR1 is LNHNV and CDR2 is YYDKDF (reference sequence). V dropped 4 bases and J dropped 6; count of bases not matched to a gene: 2. For the CDR3, the DNA is TGTGCCACCAGCATCGGACTAGCCAATGAGCAGTTCTTC. Encoded protein: CATSIGLANEQFF. The full variable domain, its missing parts supplied by reference TRBV15 and TRBJ2-1, is DAMVIQNPRYQVTQFGKPVTLSCSQTLNHNVMYWYQQKSSQAPKLLFHYYDKDFNNEADTPDNFQSRRPNTSFCFLDIRSPGLGDTAMYLCATSIGLANEQFFGPGTRLTVL.

This rearrangement joins TRBV10-3 to TRBJ1-3, with D uncertain. In germline, CDR1 is ENHRY, CDR2 SYGVKD. The CDR3 is 13 amino acids. Trimming removed 7 bases at V and 4 bases at J, with 11 bases between. The CDR3 DNA sequence: TGTGCCATCAATTTGGCGGGAGGAAACACCATATATTTT. Protein product: CAINLAGGNTIYF.

V gene TRBV5-6 combines with J gene TRBJ1-4; the match to TRBD1 covers 7 bases. The CDR3 length is 17 residues. The V segment lost 2 bases and the J segment 2 bases; nucleotides outside the gene matches: 9. Per the germline V gene, CDR1 is SGHDT and CDR2 is YYEEEE. In DNA, the CDR3 is TGTGCCAGCAGCTTCAGACAGGGCGGACGGACTAATGAAAAACTGTTTTTT. Translated, it gives CASSFRQGGRTNEKLFF.

This clone was seen once. This chain joins TRBV6-6 and TRBJ1-1; D unresolved. From germline, CDR1 is MNHNY and CDR2 SVGAGI (reference sequence). The CDR3 consists of 15 residues. Between the trimmed V and J ends, which lost 6 bases and 6 bases, there was a span of 20 bases. CDR3 amino acids: CASSPSFSKLSEAFF. The DNA of the CDR3 is TGTGCCAGCAGCCCTTCGTTTAGTAAGTTATCTGAAGCTTTCTTT.

The chain has TRBV6-4 and TRBJ1-2, with 12 positions matching TRBD1. After removal of 5 bases from V and 8 bases from J, the junction contained 12 bases not matched to a gene. The length of the CDR3 is 16 residues. Germline V gene lookup returns CDR1 MRHNA and CDR2 SNTAGT. The CDR3 here is CASSSKPGQGALGYTF. CDR3 bases: TGTGCCAGCAGTTCCAAACCGGGACAGGGGGCTTTAGGCTACACCTTC.